Listed below are T cell receptor beta chains from one sample, sequenced in a study of blood T cells in healthy people across ages. TCRdb passed the 5' RACE reads through MiXCR, listing each CDR3 protein once. The table includes 700,000 or so distinct CDR3 sequences, approximately 21% detected once. Sequenced: blood. These receptors were collected from a man between 65 and 85 years old in good health. Both conserved end residues are part of each CDR3. The D gene is left open where the match is weak. Rows give clone size only sometimes, using once, few, many, or a class for an expanded clone.

CDR3 protein	CDR3 DNA	J gene	clone size	V gene	D gene
CASSLGQRVYGYTF	TGTGCCAGCAGCCTAGGACAGAGAGTTTATGGCTACACCTTC	TRBJ1-2	few	TRBV14	NA
CASSYSPRAVRAFF	TGTGCCAGCAGTTACTCGCCTAGGGCCGTTCGGGCTTTCTTT	TRBJ1-1	few	TRBV6-5	NA
CASRTGTSSYEQYF	TGTGCCAGCAGAACCGGGACTAGCTCCTACGAGCAGTACTTC	TRBJ2-7	NA	TRBV2	TRBD2
CSARDPGTFSGNTIYF	TGCAGTGCTAGAGATCCCGGGACATTTTCTGGAAACACCATATATTTT	TRBJ1-3	NA	TRBV20-1	NA
CAGSYRVAEQFF	TGTGCCGGCAGCTACAGGGTAGCTGAGCAGTTCTTC	TRBJ2-1	NA	TRBV2	NA
CASSVDRVTTEAFF	TGCGCCAGCAGCGTCGACAGGGTGACCACTGAAGCTTTCTTT	TRBJ1-1	few	TRBV5-1	TRBD1
CASSVAGYTGELIF	TGCGCCAGCAGCGTGGCCGGTTACACCGGGGAGCTGATTTTT	TRBJ2-2	few	TRBV5-1	NA
CSAQGQPRKTQYF	TGCAGTGCCCAGGGGCAGCCGCGGAAGACCCAGTACTTC	TRBJ2-5	few	TRBV20-1	NA
CATSGKQVGYNEQFF	TGTGCCACCAGCGGTAAGCAGGTGGGGTACAATGAGCAGTTCTTC	TRBJ2-1	NA	TRBV15	NA
CASSQPIDRDLGKYEQYF	TGCGCCAGCAGCCAACCTATCGACAGAGACCTCGGAAAGTACGAGCAGTACTTC	TRBJ2-7	NA	TRBV4-1	NA
CASTQSTSGDNEQFF	TGCGCCAGCACACAGTCGACTAGCGGGGACAATGAGCAGTTCTTC	TRBJ2-1	NA	TRBV5-1	TRBD2
CASSSSPWTANTGELFF	TGTGCCAGCAGCTCCTCCCCGTGGACGGCGAACACCGGGGAGCTGTTTTTT	TRBJ2-2	many	TRBV7-3	NA
CASTSIYNEQFF	TGTGCCAGCACCTCTATCTACAATGAGCAGTTCTTC	TRBJ2-1	many	TRBV2	NA
CASSLNRVVYEQYF	TGTGCCAGCAGCCTAAACAGGGTTGTCTACGAGCAGTACTTC	TRBJ2-7	NA	TRBV14	NA
CASSLSTGGPEGYTF	TGCGCCAGCAGCTTGTCGACAGGGGGACCGGAAGGCTACACCTTC	TRBJ1-2	NA	TRBV5-1	TRBD1
CASSVDFSGDTEAFF	TGTGCCAGTAGTGTGGACTTCTCTGGGGACACTGAAGCTTTCTTT	TRBJ1-1	few	TRBV19	NA
CASSLNLGRNNEQFF	TGTGCCAGCAGCTTAAATTTAGGGAGAAACAATGAGCAGTTCTTC	TRBJ2-1	many	TRBV7-3	NA
CASSFSSVTTDTQYF	TGTGCCAGCAGTTTCTCTAGCGTAACCACAGATACGCAGTATTTT	TRBJ2-3	NA	TRBV12-3/TRBV12-4	NA
CASRPDRSPSTDTQYF	TGTGCCAGTAGACCCGACAGGTCCCCTAGCACAGATACGCAGTATTTT	TRBJ2-3	few	TRBV19	NA
CASSRTRSPAGETQYF	TGTGCCAGCAGCCGTACGAGGTCTCCGGCCGGCGAGACCCAGTACTTC	TRBJ2-5	NA	TRBV3-1	NA
CASSSWSYEQYF	TGTGCCAGCAGTTCCTGGAGCTACGAGCAGTACTTC	TRBJ2-7	NA	TRBV12-3/TRBV12-4	NA
CASSSRDRGESGANVLTF	TGCGCCAGTTCAAGTAGGGACAGGGGTGAATCTGGGGCCAACGTCCTGACTTTC	TRBJ2-6	many	TRBV5-1	TRBD1
CASSLEGRVSSGNTIYF	TGCGCCAGCAGCTTGGAGGGCAGGGTGTCTTCTGGAAACACCATATATTTT	TRBJ1-3	NA	TRBV5-1	NA
CASSLGTGWNTGELFF	TGTGCCAGCAGCTTAGGGACAGGGTGGAACACCGGGGAGCTGTTTTTT	TRBJ2-2	NA	TRBV7-8	TRBD1
CAISDKEYGEKLFF	TGTGCCATCAGTGACAAGGAGTACGGCGAAAAACTGTTTTTT	TRBJ1-4	NA	TRBV10-3	NA
CASRRDRGLYGYTF	TGTGCCAGCAGGAGAGACAGGGGGCTCTATGGCTACACCTTC	TRBJ1-2	few	TRBV12-3/TRBV12-4	TRBD1
CASIKSYNEQFF	TGTGCCAGTATTAAGTCCTACAATGAGCAGTTCTTC	TRBJ2-1	few	TRBV6-1	NA
CASSSRLAGGPYTGELFF	TGTGCCAGCAGCTCCCGACTAGCGGGGGGGCCCTACACCGGGGAGCTGTTTTTT	TRBJ2-2	few	TRBV13	TRBD2